This T cell receptor (beta chain) was recovered during a study of tumor and adjacent non-tumor tissue in lung cancer. For the study at large: Stage I to III disease affected 9 to 10 men and roughly five women aged roughly 31 to 76. On average, productive TCRbeta reads reached about 4.17 million per sample.

A modified ARM-PCR protocol with three rounds of nested PCR amplified TCRbeta. TCRdb called the multiplex PCR reads again in MiXCR, with one record for every CDR3 protein. The data show 85,000 to 130,000 distinct CDR3 sequences, with 50% to 70% seen just once and roughly 20% held by the top ten. The CDR3 totals 15 residues. The V end was cut by 1 base, the J end by 0 bases, with 6 bases between. Germline CDR1 is SGHNT and CDR2 is YENEEA. As concerns this clonotype: The conserved phenylalanine or tryptophan normally closing the CDR3 is absent here, so this likely arose from a read error.

No cell sorting was done before RNA was extracted from the tissue. More than 3 cm separated this lung sample from the edge of the tumor. The gene calls are TRBV11-3 and TRBJ2-2; D call uncertain. This sequence was found in a man younger than 40 with non-small cell lung cancer. The sequenced material came from distant non-tumor lung tissue. CDR3 sequence reads: CASSLVAPNTGELFI. The CDR3 region has the DNA TGTGCCAGCAGCTTAGTGGCGCCGAACACCGGGGAGCTGTTTATT.